This T cell receptor beta chain was recorded in a study of CXCR3 chemokines and chemotherapy response in bladder cancer. Each CDR3 protein gets one entry after TCRdb re-called the PCR reads with MiXCR. The data hold fewer than 3,500 distinct CDR3 sequences, with around 26% observed a single time. Germline V lookup: CDR1 LNHDA, CDR2 SQIVND (reference sequence). The CDR3 consists of 17 residues. V shed 6 bases and J shed 6 bases, with 24 bases lying between them. This clonotype was recorded once. The chain couples TRBV19 to TRBJ2-1, with D perhaps given as TRBD1 or TRBD2 (5 bases each). Sampling took place from a patient whose treatment included neoadjuvant chemotherapy. The receptor was derived from a human donor with bladder cancer that did not respond to neoadjuvant chemotherapy. CDR3 region: CASRRTPGTSVGNEQFF. In DNA form, the CDR3 reads TGTGCCAGTAGACGAACACCCGGGACGTCGGTCGGCAATGAGCAGTTCTTC.